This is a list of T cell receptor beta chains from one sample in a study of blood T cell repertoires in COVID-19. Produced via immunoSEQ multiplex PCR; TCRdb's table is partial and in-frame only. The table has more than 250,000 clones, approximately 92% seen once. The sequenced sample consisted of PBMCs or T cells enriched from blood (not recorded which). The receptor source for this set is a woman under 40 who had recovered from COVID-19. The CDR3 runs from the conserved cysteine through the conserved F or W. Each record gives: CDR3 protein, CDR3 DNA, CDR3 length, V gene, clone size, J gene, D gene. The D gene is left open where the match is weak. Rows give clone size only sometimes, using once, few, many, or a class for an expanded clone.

CDR3: CASYTVRVFNGYTF; DNA: TGTGCCAGCTACACAGTCAGGGTGTTCAATGGCTACACCTTC; length: 14; V: TRBV28; size: NA; J: TRBJ1-2; D: NA
CDR3: CATSDEAGGPKTQYF; DNA: TGTGCCACCAGTGATGAAGCGGGAGGGCCCAAGACCCAGTACTTC; length: 15; V: TRBV24-1; size: NA; J: TRBJ2-5; D: TRBD2
CDR3: CASSPGHSNQPQHF; DNA: TGTGCCAGTAGTCCGGGACATAGCAATCAGCCCCAGCATTTT; length: 14; V: TRBV19; size: NA; J: TRBJ1-5; D: NA
CDR3: CASSRYGGAGAGELFF; DNA: TGTGCCAGCAGCCGATACGGGGGGGCGGGCGCCGGGGAGCTGTTTTTT; length: 16; V: TRBV4-2; size: NA; J: TRBJ2-2; D: TRBD2
CDR3: CSVTGTNQETQYF; DNA: TGCAGCGTAACCGGGACAAATCAAGAGACCCAGTACTTC; length: 13; V: TRBV29-1; size: NA; J: TRBJ2-5; D: NA
CDR3: CASSSLQGGRNTEAFF; DNA: TGTGCCAGCAGCTCCCTCCAGGGGGGCAGGAACACTGAAGCTTTCTTT; length: 16; V: TRBV7-8; size: NA; J: TRBJ1-1; D: TRBD1
CDR3: CASSNTLQLANEQFF; DNA: TGTGCCAGCAGTAATACGCTTCAACTAGCCAATGAGCAGTTCTTC; length: 15; V: TRBV2; size: NA; J: TRBJ2-1; D: NA
CDR3: CASSLQGYGTEAFF; DNA: TGTGCCAGCAGCTTGCAGGGATACGGCACTGAAGCTTTCTTT; length: 14; V: TRBV5-8; size: NA; J: TRBJ1-1; D: NA
CDR3: CASSKDGGTEAFF; DNA: TGTGCCAGCAGTAAGGACGGGGGCACTGAAGCTTTCTTT; length: 13; V: TRBV28; size: NA; J: TRBJ1-1; D: NA
CDR3: CASSHYPRGGRDNYGYTF; DNA: TGCGCCAGCAGCCATTACCCCCGCGGGGGCAGGGATAACTATGGCTACACCTTC; length: 18; V: TRBV5-1; size: once; J: TRBJ1-2; D: NA
CDR3: CASSPTQGYDYGYTF; DNA: TGTGCCAGCAGCCCCACCCAGGGCTATGACTATGGCTACACCTTC; length: 15; V: TRBV9; size: NA; J: TRBJ1-2; D: NA
CDR3: CASNHWANNQPQHF; DNA: TGTGCCAGTAACCACTGGGCAAACAATCAGCCCCAGCATTTT; length: 14; V: TRBV19; size: NA; J: TRBJ1-5; D: NA
CDR3: CAGGSGANVLTF; DNA: TGTGCTGGGGGCAGTGGGGCCAACGTCCTGACTTTC; length: 12; V: TRBV28; size: NA; J: TRBJ2-6; D: NA
CDR3: CASSLVRVGETQYF; DNA: TGTGCCAGCAGTTTAGTCAGGGTCGGAGAGACCCAGTACTTC; length: 14; V: TRBV28; size: NA; J: TRBJ2-5; D: NA
CDR3: CASSLVPRGRSYNEQFF; DNA: TGTGCCAGCAGCTTAGTTCCGCGAGGGAGATCCTACAATGAGCAGTTCTTC; length: 17; V: TRBV7-9; size: NA; J: TRBJ2-1; D: NA
CDR3: CASSFTGGPDYGYTF; DNA: TGTGCCAGCAGTTTCACAGGGGGACCTGACTATGGCTACACCTTC; length: 15; V: TRBV6-5; size: NA; J: TRBJ1-2; D: TRBD1
CDR3: CASTPGRTYQPQHF; DNA: TGTGCCAGCACCCCTGGCAGAACCTATCAGCCCCAGCATTTT; length: 14; V: TRBV6-2/TRBV6-3; size: NA; J: TRBJ1-5; D: NA
CDR3: CASSEGQYYEQYF; DNA: TGTGCCAGCAGCGAGGGACAGTACTACGAGCAGTACTTC; length: 13; V: TRBV6-5; size: NA; J: TRBJ2-7; D: TRBD1
CDR3: CASSLDRGGGTDTQYF; DNA: TGTGCCAGCAGCTTAGATCGCGGGGGGGGCACAGATACGCAGTATTTT; length: 16; V: TRBV11-2; size: NA; J: TRBJ2-3; D: TRBD2
CDR3: CATSRVPGYGYTF; DNA: TGTGCCACCAGCAGAGTCCCAGGCTATGGCTACACCTTC; length: 13; V: TRBV15; size: NA; J: TRBJ1-2; D: NA
CDR3: CASSPKQGQETQYF; DNA: TGTGCCAGCAGCCCCAAACAGGGGCAAGAGACCCAGTACTTC; length: 14; V: TRBV14; size: NA; J: TRBJ2-5; D: TRBD1
CDR3: CATSPRFIGELFF; DNA: TGTGCCACCAGCCCCAGGTTTATCGGGGAGCTGTTTTTT; length: 13; V: TRBV15; size: NA; J: TRBJ2-2; D: NA
CDR3: CASLAQMNTEAFF; DNA: TGTGCCAGCCTCGCCCAGATGAACACTGAAGCTTTCTTT; length: 13; V: TRBV12-3/TRBV12-4; size: once; J: TRBJ1-1; D: NA
CDR3: CASSIDIGQPQHF; DNA: TGTGCCAGTAGTATAGACATCGGTCAGCCCCAGCATTTT; length: 13; V: TRBV19; size: NA; J: TRBJ1-5; D: NA
CDR3: CASRRLAGLYNEQFF; DNA: TGTGCCAGCAGACGACTAGCGGGCTTATACAATGAGCAGTTCTTC; length: 15; V: TRBV6-5; size: NA; J: TRBJ2-1; D: TRBD2
CDR3: CASSLGGGLIGELFF; DNA: TGTGCCAGCAGTTTGGGCGGAGGGCTTATCGGGGAGCTGTTTTTT; length: 15; V: TRBV27; size: NA; J: TRBJ2-2; D: NA
CDR3: CASSYSNREVTLHF; DNA: TGTGCCAGCAGTTACTCGAATCGTGAGGTGACCCTCCACTTT; length: 14; V: TRBV6-5; size: once; J: TRBJ1-6; D: NA
CDR3: CASSFSGGAQETQYF; DNA: TGCGCCAGCAGCTTTAGCGGGGGGGCCCAAGAGACCCAGTACTTC; length: 15; V: TRBV5-1; size: NA; J: TRBJ2-5; D: TRBD2
CDR3: CASSHDRGRVYGYTF; DNA: TGTGCCAGCAGTCACGACAGGGGGCGAGTCTATGGCTACACCTTC; length: 15; V: TRBV6-5; size: NA; J: TRBJ1-2; D: TRBD1
CDR3: CASSIGPLLGAGDEQYF; DNA: TGTGCCAGTAGTATAGGACCATTACTCGGTGCGGGGGACGAGCAGTACTTC; length: 17; V: TRBV19; size: NA; J: TRBJ2-7; D: TRBD2
CDR3: CSVGQQSGRVEDTQYF; DNA: TGCAGCGTTGGCCAACAGAGCGGGAGGGTGGAAGATACGCAGTATTTT; length: 16; V: TRBV29-1; size: NA; J: TRBJ2-3; D: TRBD2
CDR3: CASSPRGDYNSPLHF; DNA: TGTGCCAGCTCACCACGGGGGGACTATAATTCACCCCTCCACTTT; length: 15; V: TRBV18; size: few; J: TRBJ1-6; D: NA
CDR3: CASSFTSARETQYF; DNA: TGTGCCAGCAGTTTTACCTCCGCCCGGGAGACCCAGTACTTC; length: 14; V: TRBV28; size: NA; J: TRBJ2-5; D: NA
CDR3: CASTHGQINQPQHF; DNA: TGTGCCAGCACCCATGGACAGATCAATCAGCCCCAGCATTTT; length: 14; V: TRBV6-5; size: NA; J: TRBJ1-5; D: NA
CDR3: CASSFTAYNSPLHF; DNA: TGTGCCAGCAGCTTCACTGCCTATAATTCACCCCTCCACTTT; length: 14; V: TRBV6-2/TRBV6-3; size: NA; J: TRBJ1-6; D: NA
CDR3: CASSEVHQASGNTIYF; DNA: TGTGCCAGCAGTGAAGTTCATCAGGCATCTGGAAACACCATATATTTT; length: 16; V: TRBV6-1; size: NA; J: TRBJ1-3; D: NA
CDR3: CASALGRPYEQYF; DNA: TGTGCCAGCGCCCTAGGCCGGCCCTACGAGCAGTACTTC; length: 13; V: TRBV27; size: NA; J: TRBJ2-7; D: NA
CDR3: CASSLGRGHPYEQYF; DNA: TGTGCCAGCAGCTTAGGGAGGGGACACCCCTACGAGCAGTACTTC; length: 15; V: TRBV7-3; size: NA; J: TRBJ2-7; D: NA
CDR3: CASSFDRDGYTF; DNA: TGTGCCAGCAGCTTCGACAGGGATGGCTACACCTTC; length: 12; V: TRBV7-9; size: NA; J: TRBJ1-2; D: TRBD1
CDR3: CASSFPSGHTGELFF; DNA: TGTGCCAGCAGCTTCCCTAGCGGGCACACCGGGGAGCTGTTTTTT; length: 15; V: TRBV7-9; size: NA; J: TRBJ2-2; D: TRBD2
CDR3: CASSGTGTVNTEAFF; DNA: TGTGCCAGCAGCGGAACCGGGACTGTGAACACTGAAGCTTTCTTT; length: 15; V: TRBV9; size: NA; J: TRBJ1-1; D: NA
CDR3: CASSQGSGTLAKNIQYF; DNA: TGCGCCAGCAGCCAGGGGAGCGGGACGCTAGCCAAAAACATTCAGTACTTC; length: 17; V: TRBV4-1; size: NA; J: TRBJ2-4; D: TRBD2
CDR3: CASRTGQPSYEQYF; DNA: TGTGCCAGCAGAACGGGACAGCCTTCCTACGAGCAGTACTTC; length: 14; V: TRBV28; size: few; J: TRBJ2-7; D: TRBD1
CDR3: CASSLGQAIKPQHF; DNA: TGTGCCAGCAGCCTGGGACAGGCTATCAAGCCCCAGCATTTT; length: 14; V: TRBV7-8; size: NA; J: TRBJ1-5; D: TRBD1
CDR3: CASSRQRDTVETQYF; DNA: TGTGCCAGCAGTCGGCAGCGGGATACGGTGGAGACCCAGTACTTC; length: 15; V: TRBV7-2; size: NA; J: TRBJ2-5; D: TRBD2
CDR3: CASSFSVSDEQYF; DNA: TGTGCCAGCAGCTTCTCGGTGAGCGACGAGCAGTACTTC; length: 13; V: TRBV13; size: NA; J: TRBJ2-7; D: NA
CDR3: CASSQGSKDRALYGYTF; DNA: TGTGCCAGCAGCCAAGGGTCCAAGGACAGGGCCCTCTATGGCTACACCTTC; length: 17; V: TRBV4-2; size: NA; J: TRBJ1-2; D: TRBD1
CDR3: CASSSFGGPAKQFF; DNA: TGTGCCAGCAGCTCATTCGGAGGTCCAGCAAAGCAGTTCTTC; length: 14; V: TRBV11-3; size: NA; J: TRBJ2-1; D: NA
CDR3: CTSSPQGLPSYEQYF; DNA: TGTACCAGCTCACCTCAGGGGTTACCCTCCTACGAGCAGTACTTC; length: 15; V: TRBV18; size: NA; J: TRBJ2-7; D: NA
CDR3: CASSLQGTANTEAFF; DNA: TGTGCCAGCAGCTTACAGGGGACAGCGAACACTGAAGCTTTCTTT; length: 15; V: TRBV7-2; size: NA; J: TRBJ1-1; D: TRBD1
CDR3: CASSPAGLSNSPLHF; DNA: TGTGCCAGCAGCCCCGCGGGACTCTCGAATTCACCCCTCCACTTT; length: 15; V: TRBV3-1/TRBV3-2; size: NA; J: TRBJ1-6; D: NA